This TCR beta chain appears in the sequencing data of a study of T cell clusters in autoimmune cytopenias. This clonotype is called medium-sized based on its frequency. Germline V gene data show CDR1 as MNHEY and CDR2 as SVGAGI. The CDR3 totals 15 residues. TRB was amplified by touch-down multiplex PCR, primer pools A and B combined. TCRdb reprocessed the multiplex PCR reads; each CDR3 protein has one entry and no DNA is given. There are some 3,500 distinct CDR3 sequences in the sample, with 37% held by the top ten. Some 40,000 genome equivalents of blood DNA were amplified for TRB. The clonotype comes from a human donor with an autoimmune cytopenia or autoimmune hepatitis (not recorded which). The chain joins TRBV6-5 to TRBJ1-2; the TRBD1 assignment by TCRdb is unverifiable without DNA. Input material: peripheral blood. This CDR3 is CASSYLGQGSHGYTF.